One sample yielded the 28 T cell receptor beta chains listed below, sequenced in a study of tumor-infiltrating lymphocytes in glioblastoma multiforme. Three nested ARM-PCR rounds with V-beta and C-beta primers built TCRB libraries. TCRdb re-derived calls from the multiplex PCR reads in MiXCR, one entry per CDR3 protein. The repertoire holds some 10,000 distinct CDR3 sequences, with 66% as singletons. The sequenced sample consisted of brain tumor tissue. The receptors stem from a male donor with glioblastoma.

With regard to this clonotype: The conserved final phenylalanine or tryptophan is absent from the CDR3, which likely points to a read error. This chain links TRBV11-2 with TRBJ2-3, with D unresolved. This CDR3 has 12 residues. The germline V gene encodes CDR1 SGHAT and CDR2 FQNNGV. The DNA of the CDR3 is TGTGCTAGCAGCCATAGCACAGATACGCAGTATTTG. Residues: CASSHSTDTQYL.

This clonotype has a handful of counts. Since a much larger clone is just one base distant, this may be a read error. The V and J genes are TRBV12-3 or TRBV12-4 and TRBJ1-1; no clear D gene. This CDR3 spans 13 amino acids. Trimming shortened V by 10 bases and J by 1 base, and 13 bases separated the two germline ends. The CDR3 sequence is CAIAGRWNTEAFF. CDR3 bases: TGTGCCATCGCAGGCAGATGGAACACTGAAGCTTTCTTT.

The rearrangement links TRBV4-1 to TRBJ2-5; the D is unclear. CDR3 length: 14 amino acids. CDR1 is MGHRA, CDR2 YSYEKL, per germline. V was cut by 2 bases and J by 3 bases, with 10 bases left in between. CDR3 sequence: CASSQSDPKETQYF. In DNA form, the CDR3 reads TGCGCCAGCAGCCAATCGGACCCTAAAGAGACCCAGTACTTC.

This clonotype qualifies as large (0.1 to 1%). CDR3 sequence reads: CASSQEVREQETQYF. CDR3 nucleotide sequence: TGCGCCAGCAGCCAAGAAGTCAGGGAACAGGAGACCCAGTACTTC. This rearrangement joins TRBV4-1 to TRBJ2-5; the D gene is possibly TRBD1 (5 bases). The CDR3 has 15 amino acids. Germline CDR1 MGHRA, CDR2 YSYEKL. V lost 0 bases, J lost 5 bases, and 13 bases lay in between.

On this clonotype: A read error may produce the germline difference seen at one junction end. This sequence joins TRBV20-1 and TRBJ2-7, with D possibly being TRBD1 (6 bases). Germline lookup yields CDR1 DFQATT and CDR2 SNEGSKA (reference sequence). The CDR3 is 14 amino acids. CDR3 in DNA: TGCAGTGCTTCTATACAGGGTAGGAGGTACGACCAGTACTTC. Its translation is CSASIQGRRYDQYF.

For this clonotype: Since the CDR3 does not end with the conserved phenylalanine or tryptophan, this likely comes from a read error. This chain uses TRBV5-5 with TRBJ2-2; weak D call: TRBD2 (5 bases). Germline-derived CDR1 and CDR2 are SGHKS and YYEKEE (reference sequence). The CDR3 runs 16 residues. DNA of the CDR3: TGTGTCAGCAGCTTGGAGCCAGCGGCGAGCACCGGGGAGCTGTTTTGT. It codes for CVSSLEPAASTGELFC.

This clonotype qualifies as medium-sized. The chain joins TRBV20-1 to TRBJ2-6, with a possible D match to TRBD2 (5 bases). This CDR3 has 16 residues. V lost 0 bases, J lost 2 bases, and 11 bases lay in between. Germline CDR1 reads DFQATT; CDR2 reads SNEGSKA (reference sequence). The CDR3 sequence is CSARDNWGAGANVLTF. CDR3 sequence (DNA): TGCAGTGCTAGAGATAATTGGGGAGCTGGGGCCAACGTCCTGACTTTC.

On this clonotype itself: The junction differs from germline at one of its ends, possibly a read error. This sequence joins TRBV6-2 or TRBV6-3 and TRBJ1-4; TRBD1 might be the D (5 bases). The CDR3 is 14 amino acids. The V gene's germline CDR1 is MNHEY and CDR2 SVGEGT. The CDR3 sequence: CATSTQDNNEKLYF. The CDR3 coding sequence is TGTGCCACATCTACACAGGACAATAATGAGAAACTGTATTTT.

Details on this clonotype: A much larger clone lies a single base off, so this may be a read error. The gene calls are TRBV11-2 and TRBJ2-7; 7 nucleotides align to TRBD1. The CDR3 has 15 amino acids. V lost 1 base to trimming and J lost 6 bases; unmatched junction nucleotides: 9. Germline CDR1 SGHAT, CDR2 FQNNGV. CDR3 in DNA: TGTGCCAGCAGCTTAGGACAGGGAACCATCCGCGAGCAGTACTTC. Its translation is CASSLGQGTIREQYF. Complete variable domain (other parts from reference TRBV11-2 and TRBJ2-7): EAGVAQSPRYKIIEKRQSVAFWCNPISGHATLYWYQQILGQGPKLLIQFQNNGVVDDSQLPKDRFSAERLKGVDSTLKIQPAKLEDSAVYLCASSLGQGTIREQYFGPGTRLTVT.

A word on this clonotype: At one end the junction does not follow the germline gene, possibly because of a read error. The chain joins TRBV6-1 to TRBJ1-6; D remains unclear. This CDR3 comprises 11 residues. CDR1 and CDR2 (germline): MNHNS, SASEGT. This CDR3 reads CAGSNDSPLHF. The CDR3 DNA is TGTGCCGGCAGTAACGATTCACCCCTCCACTTT.

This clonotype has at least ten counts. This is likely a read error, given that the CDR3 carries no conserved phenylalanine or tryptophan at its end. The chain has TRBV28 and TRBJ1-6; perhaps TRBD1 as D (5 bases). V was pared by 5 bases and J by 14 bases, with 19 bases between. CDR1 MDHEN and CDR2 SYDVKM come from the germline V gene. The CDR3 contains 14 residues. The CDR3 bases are TGTGCCAGCAGTCAGGACACCGGAGGTCGGGCCCTCCACTCT. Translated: CASSQDTGGRALHS.

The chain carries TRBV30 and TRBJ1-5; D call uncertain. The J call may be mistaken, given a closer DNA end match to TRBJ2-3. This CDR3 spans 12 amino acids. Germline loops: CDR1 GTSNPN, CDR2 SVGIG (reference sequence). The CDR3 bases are TGTGCCTGGAGTGTGGTTAATCAGCCCCAGTATTTT. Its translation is CAWSVVNQPQYF.

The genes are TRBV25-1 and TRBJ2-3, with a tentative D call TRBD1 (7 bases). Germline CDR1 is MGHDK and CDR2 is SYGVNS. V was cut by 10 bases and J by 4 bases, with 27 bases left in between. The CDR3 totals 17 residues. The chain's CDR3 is CAKGTDRLTGAADTQYF. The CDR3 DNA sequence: TGTGCCAAGGGGACAGACCGACTAACGGGAGCCGCAGATACGCAGTATTTT.

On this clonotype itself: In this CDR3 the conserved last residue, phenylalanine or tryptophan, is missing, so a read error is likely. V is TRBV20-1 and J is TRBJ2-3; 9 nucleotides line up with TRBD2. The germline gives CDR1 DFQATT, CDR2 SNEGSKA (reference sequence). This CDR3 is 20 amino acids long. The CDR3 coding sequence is TGCAGTGCTAGTCGCCCCGGACTGGCGGGAGGGCCGAGTAGCATAGATACGCAGTATTTG. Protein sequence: CSASRPGLAGGPSSIDTQYL.

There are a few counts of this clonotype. CDR3 amino acids: CASSIQDDGYTF. The CDR3 bases are TGTGCCAGCTCGATACAGGACGATGGCTACACCTTC. The rearrangement uses TRBV18 and TRBJ1-2; maybe TRBD1 (5 bases). CDR1 and CDR2 from the germline V gene are KGHSH and LQKENI. V lost 6 bases, J lost 6 bases, and 11 bases lay in between. The CDR3 loop spans 12 amino acids.

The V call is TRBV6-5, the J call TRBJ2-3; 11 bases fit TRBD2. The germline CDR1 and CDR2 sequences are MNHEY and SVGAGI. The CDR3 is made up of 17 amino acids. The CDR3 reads CASATSGSAVSTDTQYF. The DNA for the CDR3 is TGTGCTAGCGCCACTAGCGGGAGCGCGGTGAGCACAGATACGCAGTATTTT.

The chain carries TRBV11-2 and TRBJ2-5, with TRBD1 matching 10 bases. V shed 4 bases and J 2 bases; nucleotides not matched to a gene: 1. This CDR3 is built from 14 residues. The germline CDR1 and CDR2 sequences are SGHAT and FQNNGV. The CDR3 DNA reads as TGTGCCAGCAGCTCGGGACAGGGGCAAGAGACCCAGTACTTC. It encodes CASSSGQGQETQYF.

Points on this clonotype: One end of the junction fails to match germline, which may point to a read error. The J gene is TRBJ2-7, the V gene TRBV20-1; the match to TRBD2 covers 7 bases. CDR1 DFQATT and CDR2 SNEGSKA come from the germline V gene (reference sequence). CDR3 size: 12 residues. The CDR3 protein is CSARDNSGERCF. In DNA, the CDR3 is TGCAGTGCTAGAGATAACAGCGGGGAGCGGTGCTTC.

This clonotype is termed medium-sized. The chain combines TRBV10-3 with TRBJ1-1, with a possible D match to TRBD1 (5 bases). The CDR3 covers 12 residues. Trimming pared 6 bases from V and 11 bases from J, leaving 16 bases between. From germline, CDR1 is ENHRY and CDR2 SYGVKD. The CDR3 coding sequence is TGTGCCATCAGGGGGGGAGGGACCCAGGCTTTCTTT. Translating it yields CAIRGGGTQAFF.

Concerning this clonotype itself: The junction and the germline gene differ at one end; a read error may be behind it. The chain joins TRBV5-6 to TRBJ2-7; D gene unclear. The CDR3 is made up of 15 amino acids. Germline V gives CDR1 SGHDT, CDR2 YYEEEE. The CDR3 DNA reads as TGTGCCAACAGCTTGAATGCGGAAATGAGCTACGAGCGATACTTC. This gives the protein CANSLNAEMSYERYF.

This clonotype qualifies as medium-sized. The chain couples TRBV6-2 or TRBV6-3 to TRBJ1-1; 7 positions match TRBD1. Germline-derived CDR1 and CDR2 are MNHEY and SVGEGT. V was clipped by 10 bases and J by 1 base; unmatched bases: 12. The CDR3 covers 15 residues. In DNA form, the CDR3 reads TGTGCCACCGCGGGACAGCATATAAAGAACACTGAAGCTTTCTTT. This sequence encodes CATAGQHIKNTEAFF.

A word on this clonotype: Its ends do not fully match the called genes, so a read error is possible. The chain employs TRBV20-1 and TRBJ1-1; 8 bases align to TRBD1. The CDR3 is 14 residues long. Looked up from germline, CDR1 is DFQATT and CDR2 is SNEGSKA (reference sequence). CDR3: CSASNPQGGPEAFF. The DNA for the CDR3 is TGCAGTGCTAGCAACCCACAGGGGGGACCTGAAGCTTTTTTT.

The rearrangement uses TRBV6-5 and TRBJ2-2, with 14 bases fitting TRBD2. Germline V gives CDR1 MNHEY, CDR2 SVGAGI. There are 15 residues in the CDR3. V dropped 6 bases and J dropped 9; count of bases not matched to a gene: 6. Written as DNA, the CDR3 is TGTGCCAGCAGCTGGGGACTAGCGGGGGCCAGGGAGCTGTTTTTT. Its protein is CASSWGLAGARELFF.

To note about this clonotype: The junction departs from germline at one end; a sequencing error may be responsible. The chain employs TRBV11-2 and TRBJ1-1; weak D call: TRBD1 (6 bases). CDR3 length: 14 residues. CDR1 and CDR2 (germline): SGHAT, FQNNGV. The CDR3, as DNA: TGTGCCAGCAGCTTACAGGGGATGAACACCGAAGCTTTCTTT. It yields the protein CASSLQGMNTEAFF.

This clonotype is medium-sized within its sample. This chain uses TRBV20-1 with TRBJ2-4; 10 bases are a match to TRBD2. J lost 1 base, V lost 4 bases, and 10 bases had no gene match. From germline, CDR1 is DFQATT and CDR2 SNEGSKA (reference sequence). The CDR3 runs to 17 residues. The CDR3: CSAKSGRAGAAKNIQYF. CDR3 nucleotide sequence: TGCAGTGCTAAGAGCGGGAGGGCCGGTGCGGCCAAAAACATTCAGTACTTC.

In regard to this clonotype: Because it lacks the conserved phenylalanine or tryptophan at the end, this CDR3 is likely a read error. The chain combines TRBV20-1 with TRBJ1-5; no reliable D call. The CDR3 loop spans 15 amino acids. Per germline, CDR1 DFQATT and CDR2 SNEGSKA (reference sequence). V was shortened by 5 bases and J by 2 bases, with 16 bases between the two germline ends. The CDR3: CSAQEELVGNQPQHS. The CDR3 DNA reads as TGCAGTGCTCAGGAGGAGTTGGTGGGCAATCAGCCCCAGCATTCT.

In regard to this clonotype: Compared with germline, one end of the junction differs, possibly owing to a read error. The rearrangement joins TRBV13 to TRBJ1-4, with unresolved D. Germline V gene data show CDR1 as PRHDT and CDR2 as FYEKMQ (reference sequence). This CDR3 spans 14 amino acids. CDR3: CASSLRAANEKLFF. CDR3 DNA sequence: TGTGCCAGCAGCCTAAGGGCCGCTAATGAAAAACTGTTTTTC.

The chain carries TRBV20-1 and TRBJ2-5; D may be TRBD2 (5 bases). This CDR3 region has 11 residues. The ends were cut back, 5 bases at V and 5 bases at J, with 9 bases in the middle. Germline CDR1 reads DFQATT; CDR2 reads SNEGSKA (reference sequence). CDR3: CSAPTGETQYF. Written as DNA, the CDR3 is TGCAGTGCTCCAACGGGGGAGACCCAGTACTTC.